This TCR beta chain was identified during a study of chemoradiotherapy in HPV16-positive cancers. Study details: Candidate HPV-specific T-cell clones and common TCR motifs came from functional assays in two HPV16-positive patients. Overall study findings and caveats: Better recurrence-free survival went with HPV-responsive T-cell expansion in HPV16-positive patients. Non-HPV-specific T cells did not expand in tumors during treatment, whereas candidate HPV-specific clones and E7-related motifs did. Only a couple of HPV16-positive patients supplied the functional HPV-specificity definition.

V shed 0 bases and J shed 1 base, with 10 bases lying between them. The CDR3 has 15 residues. Per germline, CDR1 SGHDT and CDR2 YYEEEE. Repertoires were generated with immunoSEQ multiplex PCR, while TCRdb's copy carries only in-frame clones and drops some. The sample yields about 68,000 clones, roughly 86% seen once. Concerning this clone itself: The antigen remains unidentified.

Here the sequenced sample was blood, taken from a patient who underwent chemoradiotherapy. The rearrangement uses TRBV5-6 and TRBJ1-1; D possibly corresponds to TRBD1 (5 bases). The sequence came from a human donor with HPV-associated anogenital cancer. CDR3 nucleotide sequence: TGTGCCAGCAGCTTGGACGGGGCGGCGAACACTGAAGCTTTCTTT. Its translation is CASSLDGAANTEAFF.